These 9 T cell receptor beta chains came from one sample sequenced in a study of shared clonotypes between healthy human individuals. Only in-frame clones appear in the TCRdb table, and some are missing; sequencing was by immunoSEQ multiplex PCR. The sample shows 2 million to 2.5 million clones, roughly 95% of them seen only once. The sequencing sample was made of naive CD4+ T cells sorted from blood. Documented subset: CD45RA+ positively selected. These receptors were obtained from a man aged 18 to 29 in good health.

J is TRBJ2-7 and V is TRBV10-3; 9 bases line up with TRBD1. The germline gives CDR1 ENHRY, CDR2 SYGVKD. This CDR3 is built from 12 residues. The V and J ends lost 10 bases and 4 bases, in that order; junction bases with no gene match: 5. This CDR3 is CATWDRDYEQYF. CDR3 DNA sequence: TGTGCCACCTGGGACAGGGATTACGAGCAGTACTTC.

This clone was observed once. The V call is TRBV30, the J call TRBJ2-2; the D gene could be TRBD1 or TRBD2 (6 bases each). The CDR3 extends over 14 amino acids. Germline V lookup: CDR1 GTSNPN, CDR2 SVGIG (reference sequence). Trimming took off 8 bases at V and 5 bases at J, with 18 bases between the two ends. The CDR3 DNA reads TGTGCCAGCTACAACGGGGGCGGAACCGGGGAGCTGTTTTTT. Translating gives CASYNGGGTGELFF.

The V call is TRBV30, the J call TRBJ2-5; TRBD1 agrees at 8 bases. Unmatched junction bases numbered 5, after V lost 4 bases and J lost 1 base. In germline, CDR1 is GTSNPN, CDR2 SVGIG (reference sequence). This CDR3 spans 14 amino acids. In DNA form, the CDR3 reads TGTGCCTGGAATCCGACAGGGGTCCAAGAGACCCAGTACTTC. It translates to CAWNPTGVQETQYF.

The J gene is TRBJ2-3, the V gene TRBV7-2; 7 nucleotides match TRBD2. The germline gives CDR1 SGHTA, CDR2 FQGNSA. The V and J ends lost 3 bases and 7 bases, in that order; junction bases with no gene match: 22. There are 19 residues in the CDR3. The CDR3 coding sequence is TGTGCCAGCAGCTTGGTCCCAAACAATAGAGCGGGACGAAGGAATACGCAGTATTTT. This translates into CASSLVPNNRAGRRNTQYF. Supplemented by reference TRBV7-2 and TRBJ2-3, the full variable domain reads GAGVSQSPSNKVTEKGKDVELRCDPISGHTALYWYRQSLGQGLEFLIYFQGNSAPDKSGLPSDRFSAERTGGSVSTLTIQRTQQEDSAVYLCASSLVPNNRAGRRNTQYFGPGTRLTVL.

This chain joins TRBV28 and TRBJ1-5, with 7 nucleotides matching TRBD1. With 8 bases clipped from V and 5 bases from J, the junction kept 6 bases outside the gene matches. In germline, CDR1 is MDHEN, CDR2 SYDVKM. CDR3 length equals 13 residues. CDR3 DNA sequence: TGTGCCAGCCACAGGGACAGTTATCAGCCCCAGCATTTT. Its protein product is CASHRDSYQPQHF.

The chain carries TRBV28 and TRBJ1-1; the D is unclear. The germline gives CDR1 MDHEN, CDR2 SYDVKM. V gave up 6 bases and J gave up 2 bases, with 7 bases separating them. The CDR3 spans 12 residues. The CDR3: CASRRGNTEAFF. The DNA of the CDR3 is TGTGCCAGCAGGCGGGGTAACACTGAAGCTTTCTTT.

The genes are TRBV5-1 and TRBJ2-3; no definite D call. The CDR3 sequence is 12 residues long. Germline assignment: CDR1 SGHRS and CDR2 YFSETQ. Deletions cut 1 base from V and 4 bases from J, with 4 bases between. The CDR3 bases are TGCGCCAGCAGCTTGCAGCCAGATACGCAGTATTTT. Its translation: CASSLQPDTQYF.

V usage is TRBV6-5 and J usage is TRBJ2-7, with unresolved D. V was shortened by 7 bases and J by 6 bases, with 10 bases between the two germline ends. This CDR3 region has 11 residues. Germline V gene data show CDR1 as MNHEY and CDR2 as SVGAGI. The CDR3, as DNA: TGTGCCAGCAACCCCGGCCGCGAGCAGTACTTC. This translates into CASNPGREQYF.

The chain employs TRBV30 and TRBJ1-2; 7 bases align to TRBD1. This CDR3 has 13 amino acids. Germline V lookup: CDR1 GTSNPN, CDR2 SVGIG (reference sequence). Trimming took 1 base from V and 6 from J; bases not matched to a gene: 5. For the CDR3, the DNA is TGTGCCTGGAGTGGAGGGCAGGGGGATGGCTACACCTTC. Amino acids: CAWSGGQGDGYTF.